Shown below are 16 T cell receptor beta chains from a single sample sequenced in a study of Ad26.COV2.S vaccination and SARS-CoV-2 variants. This sample's treatment: roughly 19 received Ad26.COV2.S at low or high dose, single or two shots; several received placebo; per-sample allocation not given. The investigators took samples on day 63 after the first vaccine or placebo injection. Profiling relied on immunoSEQ multiplex PCR, and the TCRdb table lists in-frame clones only, not all of them. The sample includes hundreds of thousands of clones, 88% of them seen just once. Sequenced material: peripheral blood, taken in a trial of Ad26.COV2.S vaccine versus placebo. Source of these receptors: a person aged 18 to 65 who received the Ad26.COV2.S COVID-19 vaccine or a placebo.

CDR3 region: CAWTRNYGYTF. The CDR3 DNA sequence: TGTGCCTGGACCCGAAACTATGGCTACACCTTC. The chain joins TRBV30 to TRBJ1-2; D not certain. V lost 4 bases and J lost 2, with 5 bases in between. This CDR3 region has 11 residues. From germline, CDR1 is GTSNPN and CDR2 SVGIG (reference sequence).

The CDR3 DNA reads as TGTGCCAGCTCACCAACGGGAGCCAAAAACATTCAGTACTTC. Its translation is CASSPTGAKNIQYF. This chain joins TRBV18 and TRBJ2-4; no reliable D call. Germline lookup yields CDR1 KGHSH and CDR2 LQKENI. This CDR3 region has 14 residues. With 2 bases removed from V and 0 bases from J, the gap between germline ends came to 5 bases.

The CDR3 here is CASSESGNGREQYF. CDR3 DNA: TGTGCCAGCAGCGAGAGCGGGAACGGTCGCGAGCAGTACTTC. This sequence joins TRBV9 and TRBJ2-7, with TRBD2 matching over 7 bases. J lost 6 bases, V lost 3 bases, and 9 bases had no gene match. CDR1 SGDLS and CDR2 YYNGEE come from the germline V gene. The CDR3 sequence is 14 residues long.

The chain carries TRBV5-1 and TRBJ1-1; unclear D gene. Trimming left V 1 base short and J 0 bases short, with 13 bases between. This CDR3 comprises 16 residues. In germline, CDR1 is SGHRS, CDR2 YFSETQ. CDR3 sequence: CASSLRTWELNTEAFF. The CDR3 coding sequence is TGCGCCAGCAGCTTGCGAACTTGGGAGTTGAACACTGAAGCTTTCTTT. The whole variable domain, filled in from reference TRBV5-1 and TRBJ1-1, reads KAGVTQTPRYLIKTRGQQVTLSCSPISGHRSVSWYQQTPGQGLQFLFEYFSETQRNKGNFPGRFSGRQFSNSRSEMNVSTLELGDSALYLCASSLRTWELNTEAFFGQGTRLTVV.

The V and J genes are TRBV7-2 and TRBJ2-5; D is unresolved. Deletions cut 5 bases from V and 5 bases from J, with 18 bases between. Germline V gene lookup returns CDR1 SGHTA and CDR2 FQGNSA. The CDR3 loop spans 15 amino acids. This CDR3 reads CASSPSTGFYETQYF. The CDR3 DNA sequence: TGTGCCAGCAGCCCGTCGACCGGTTTCTACGAGACCCAGTACTTC.

The chain is built from TRBV19 and TRBJ1-4; perhaps TRBD1 as D (5 bases). There are 15 residues in the CDR3. Germline loops: CDR1 LNHDA, CDR2 SQIVND (reference sequence). V was shortened by 5 bases and J by 8 bases, with 18 bases between the two germline ends. CDR3 amino acids: CASSAQGSPGEKLFF. The CDR3 bases are TGTGCCAGTAGTGCCCAGGGTTCTCCTGGCGAAAAACTGTTTTTT.

The rearrangement links TRBV23-1 to TRBJ2-2; D is perhaps TRBD2 (5 bases). TRBV23-1 is an ORF for which the function is uncertain. Deletions cut 7 bases from V and 0 bases from J, with 12 bases between. The CDR3 runs 15 residues. This CDR3 reads CASKGRGTNTGELFF. The CDR3 region has the DNA TGCGCCAGCAAGGGTCGAGGGACGAACACCGGGGAGCTGTTTTTT.

The gene calls are TRBV28 and TRBJ1-2; D may be TRBD1 (5 bases). Germline V CDR1 and CDR2: MDHEN, SYDVKM. V was cut by 5 bases and J by 4 bases, with 14 bases left in between. The CDR3 has 14 residues. This CDR3 reads CASSEGRVLYGYTF. Written as DNA, the CDR3 is TGTGCCAGCAGTGAGGGCAGGGTACTCTATGGCTACACCTTC.

J is TRBJ1-3 and V is TRBV6-5; 7 nucleotides align to TRBD1. After removal of 6 bases from V and 1 base from J, the junction contained 6 bases not matched to a gene. CDR1 is MNHEY and CDR2 is SVGAGI in the germline V gene. The CDR3 has 15 residues. Written as DNA, the CDR3 is TGTGCCAGCAGCTACCAGACAGGGTCTGGAAACACCATATATTTT. Translating it yields CASSYQTGSGNTIYF.

The chain recombines TRBV6-6 with TRBJ2-1, with D possibly matching TRBD1 (5 bases). Trimming pared 5 bases from V and 8 bases from J, leaving 13 bases between. The CDR3 extends over 13 amino acids. Germline V CDR1 and CDR2: MNHNY, SVGAGI (reference sequence). CDR3 in amino acids: CASSPTRVHEQFF. CDR3 in DNA: TGTGCCAGCAGTCCCACCAGGGTGCATGAGCAGTTCTTC.

The V call is TRBV27, the J call TRBJ2-7; the D gene is possibly TRBD1 (5 bases). Germline CDR1 is MNHEY and CDR2 is SMNVEV (reference sequence). The CDR3 runs 15 residues. Between the trimmed V and J ends, which lost 0 bases and 2 bases, there was a span of 11 bases. The CDR3 DNA reads TGTGCCAGCAGTTTATCCGGGCAGGGTGCCTACGAGCAGTACTTC. Translated: CASSLSGQGAYEQYF.

The chain carries TRBV7-2 and TRBJ2-3; 7 nucleotides match TRBD2. The CDR3 spans 13 residues. Trimming cost V 5 bases and J 2 bases; bases outside gene matches: 1. The V gene's germline CDR1 is SGHTA and CDR2 FQGNSA. CDR3 nucleotides: TGTGCCAGCAGCCGGGACTACACAGATACGCAGTATTTT. It encodes CASSRDYTDTQYF.

V is TRBV5-1 and J is TRBJ2-5; D gene uncertain. The CDR3 totals 14 residues. Germline V gene lookup returns CDR1 SGHRS and CDR2 YFSETQ. Trimming stripped 0 bases from V and 2 bases from J, with 8 bases between. CDR3: CASSLVSQQETQYF. CDR3 sequence (DNA): TGCGCCAGCAGCTTGGTCTCACAGCAAGAGACCCAGTACTTC.

The CDR3 sequence: CSVDQGTGIDEQYF. For the CDR3, the DNA is TGCAGCGTTGACCAGGGTACGGGCATCGACGAGCAGTACTTC. The chain has TRBV29-1 and TRBJ2-7; D is perhaps TRBD1 (5 bases). V was shortened by 3 bases and J by 5 bases, with 17 bases between the two germline ends. The CDR3 has 14 amino acids. The germline gives CDR1 SQVTM, CDR2 ANQGSEA.

This clone was counted once. V gene TRBV6-5 combines with J gene TRBJ2-7; TRBD1 matches at 7 bases. The V and J ends lost 2 bases and 5 bases, in that order; junction bases with no gene match: 6. The CDR3 totals 14 residues. In germline, CDR1 is MNHEY, CDR2 SVGAGI. CDR3 in amino acids: CASSYRATGDEQYF. CDR3 bases: TGTGCCAGCAGTTACCGAGCCACAGGGGACGAGCAGTACTTC.

The J gene is TRBJ1-2, the V gene TRBV19, with D unresolved. This CDR3 has 10 residues. Germline V lookup: CDR1 LNHDA, CDR2 SQIVND (reference sequence). The ends were cut back, 8 bases at V and 5 bases at J, with 6 bases in the middle. CDR3 sequence: CASGSYGYTF. In nucleotides, the CDR3 is TGTGCCAGTGGGAGTTATGGCTACACCTTC.